This T cell receptor beta chain was recorded in a study of beta chain features in type 1 diabetes. Turning to the study itself: Across all samples, about 100,000,000 sorted cells were examined. Findings and caveats of the study: TCRB CDR3s were moderately but significantly shorter in Type 1 diabetes patients in all four CD4+ subsets.

What was sequenced were expressed TCRB transcripts, since all of the isolated RNA had been reverse transcribed. Generated by immunoSEQ multiplex PCR, the TCRdb table keeps only in-frame clones and is missing some. The sample has a few hundred thousand clones; 8.5% to 10% are singletons. Germline-derived CDR1 and CDR2 are SGHTA and FQGNSA. This CDR3 has 14 residues. V trimming: 6 bases; J trimming: 2 bases; junction bases outside the gene matches: 4. Sorted populations all had greater than 95% purity. Concerning this clone itself: Its antigen is still unknown. This sample also contains other DNA sequences that code for the same CDR3.

The sample taken for sequencing was central memory CD4+ T cells from blood. This sequence originates from a man under 40 with type 1 diabetes. V gene TRBV7-2 combines with J gene TRBJ1-3; 7 nucleotides line up with TRBD1. The CDR3 sequence is CASSADRAGNTIYF. The CDR3 DNA sequence: TGTGCCAGCAGTGCAGACAGGGCTGGAAACACCATATATTTT.